The 18 T cell receptor beta chains given below trace back to one sample, sequenced in a study of T cell repertoires in cytomegalovirus infection. TCRdb re-called the reads through MiXCR, storing one row per CDR3 protein. The top ten hold under 3.5% of the sample, which has 150,000 to 200,000 distinct CDR3 sequences, about 21% seen once. The material sequenced was PBMCs. The source is a human donor in good health (CMV status not recorded). Some clones in this sample may be carry-over from other donors' samples.

This clonotype has just a few counts. The rearrangement uses TRBV24-1 and TRBJ1-2; no firm D call. Trimming removed 5 bases at V and 1 base at J, with 13 bases between. The CDR3 totals 15 residues. In germline, CDR1 is KGHDR, CDR2 SFDVKD. The CDR3 spells CATSGVQVNNYGYTF. CDR3 nucleotide sequence: TGTGCCACCAGTGGTGTGCAAGTAAATAACTATGGCTACACCTTC.

V usage is TRBV6-2 or TRBV6-3 and J usage is TRBJ2-1; D call uncertain. The germline V and J ends were trimmed by 6 bases and 10 bases, with 13 bases remaining between them. The CDR3 is 12 residues long. Germline V CDR1 and CDR2: MNHEY, SVGEGT. CDR3: CASRQTGREQFF. For the CDR3, the DNA is TGTGCCAGCAGACAGACTGGGCGGGAGCAGTTCTTC.

This clonotype was detected many times. The rearrangement uses TRBV7-2 and TRBJ1-2, with TRBD1 as a possible D gene (5 bases). This CDR3 comprises 14 residues. The germline V gene encodes CDR1 SGHTA and CDR2 FQGNSA. V lost 5 bases and J lost 4, with 14 bases in between. DNA for the CDR3: TGTGCCAGCAGCGCCCTAGCGGGGGTCTATGGCTACACCTTC. Translated: CASSALAGVYGYTF.

This clonotype was detected ten times or more. This rearrangement joins TRBV7-2 to TRBJ2-3; TRBD2 agrees at 7 bases. The CDR3 is made up of 15 amino acids. The V segment lost 2 bases and the J segment 9 bases; nucleotides outside the gene matches: 11. Germline V CDR1 and CDR2: SGHTA, FQGNSA. The CDR3 sequence is CASSLRGGGTGTQYF. As DNA, the CDR3 is TGTGCCAGCAGCTTACGGGGCGGGGGAACGGGGACGCAGTATTTT.

V usage is TRBV6-1 and J usage is TRBJ2-3, with 14 bases identical to TRBD2. Germline loops: CDR1 MNHNS, CDR2 SASEGT. The CDR3 runs to 14 residues. V lost 5 bases to trimming and J lost 10 bases; unmatched junction nucleotides: 5. CDR3 nucleotides: TGTGCCAGCAGTCCGACTAGCGGGGGGGACGCGCAGTATTTT. Translation: CASSPTSGGDAQYF.

A few counts support this clonotype. The chain couples TRBV6-2 or TRBV6-3 to TRBJ1-5; D is uncertain. The CDR3 is 16 amino acids. The V end lost 7 bases, the J end lost 1 base, and 17 bases lay between the germline ends. Germline V gives CDR1 MNHEY, CDR2 SVGEGT. Here the CDR3 reads CASTRAGGLSNQPQHF. The DNA for the CDR3 is TGTGCCAGCACGAGAGCGGGAGGGCTGAGCAATCAGCCCCAGCATTTT.

This clonotype showed up many times. The V gene is TRBV7-9, the J gene TRBJ2-7, with 8 positions matching TRBD1. Germline V gene data show CDR1 as SEHNR and CDR2 as FQNEAQ (reference sequence). The CDR3 is made up of 15 amino acids. J gave up 0 bases and V 3 bases, and 4 bases lay outside the gene matches. Here the CDR3 DNA reads TGTGCCAGCAGCTTCGAGGGACAGGTCTCCTACGAGCAGTACTTC. Amino acids: CASSFEGQVSYEQYF.

Ten or more counts support this clonotype. The chain couples TRBV7-8 to TRBJ2-1; D possibly corresponds to TRBD1 (6 bases). The V end was cut by 5 bases, the J end by 12 bases, with 20 bases between. The CDR3 runs to 14 residues. Germline assignment: CDR1 SGHVS and CDR2 FQNEAQ. The CDR3 sequence: CASSPWTDTMRQFF. Written as DNA, the CDR3 is TGTGCCAGCAGCCCGTGGACAGACACAATGAGGCAGTTCTTC.

This clonotype was observed a few times. The genes are TRBV2 and TRBJ1-2; tentative D call: TRBD1 (5 bases). The CDR3 is made up of 15 amino acids. V was clipped by 0 bases and J by 6 bases, with 14 bases between them. Germline assignment: CDR1 SNHLY and CDR2 FYNNEI. Here the CDR3 reads CASSEALRGKHGYTF. DNA for the CDR3: TGTGCCAGCAGTGAAGCGCTTCGGGGGAAGCATGGCTACACCTTC.

This clonotype was seen a few times. V is TRBV10-3 and J is TRBJ2-5; 16 bases match TRBD2. Germline loops: CDR1 ENHRY, CDR2 SYGVKD. The CDR3 is 19 residues long. With 4 bases clipped from V and 5 bases from J, the junction kept 13 bases outside the gene matches. As DNA, the CDR3 is TGTGCCATCAGTGTTGGTCGGCCGGGACTAGCGGGAGGGCCGGAGACCCAGTACTTC. Protein: CAISVGRPGLAGGPETQYF.

This clonotype was seen at least ten times. This chain uses TRBV28 with TRBJ1-2; tentative D call: TRBD1 (5 bases). V lost 5 bases, J lost 0 bases, and 16 bases lay in between. The CDR3 is made up of 16 amino acids. CDR1 is MDHEN, CDR2 SYDVKM, per germline. DNA of the CDR3: TGTGCCAGCAGTCCCGTCCGCCAGGGAGCTAACTATGGCTACACCTTC. Protein: CASSPVRQGANYGYTF.

CDR3 in DNA: TGTGCCAGCAGCGTAGGGTCTAGATCGGATGAGCAGTTCTTC. It specifies CASSVGSRSDEQFF. This chain connects TRBV9 to TRBJ2-1; unclear D gene. Germline V gene data show CDR1 as SGDLS and CDR2 as YYNGEE. CDR3 length: 14 residues. Trimming removed 0 bases from V and 8 bases from J, with 12 bases in between.

There are a few counts of this clonotype. The chain uses TRBV11-2 and TRBJ2-4, with D perhaps TRBD1 (6 bases). Trimming took off 5 bases at V and 7 bases at J, with 9 bases between the two ends. The CDR3 consists of 12 residues. Per the germline V gene, CDR1 is SGHAT and CDR2 is FQNNGV. This CDR3 is CASSPGQNIQYF. Here the CDR3 DNA reads TGTGCCAGCAGCCCCGGACAGAACATTCAGTACTTC.

This clonotype was detected only a few times. The rearrangement joins TRBV7-3 to TRBJ2-1; 9 nucleotides agree with TRBD1. The V gene end was trimmed by 0 bases and the J gene end by 0 bases; junction bases not matched to a gene: 3. The V gene's germline CDR1 is SGHTA and CDR2 FQGTGA. This CDR3 contains 17 residues. Here the CDR3 DNA reads TGTGCCAGCAGCTTAACTGGGACAGGGAGCTCCTACAATGAGCAGTTCTTC. It encodes CASSLTGTGSSYNEQFF. Filled out from reference TRBV7-3 and TRBJ2-1, the complete variable domain reads GAGVSQTPSNKVTEKGKYVELRCDPISGHTALYWYRQSLGQGPEFLIYFQGTGAADDSGLPNDRFFAVRPEGSVSTLKIQRTERGDSAVYLCASSLTGTGSSYNEQFFGPGTRLTVL.

The V gene is TRBV14, the J gene TRBJ1-5; 7 bases align to TRBD1. The germline gives CDR1 SGHDN, CDR2 FVKESK. The CDR3 runs 14 residues. The ends lost 4 bases at V and 5 bases at J; junction bases unmatched: 5. CDR3 DNA sequence: TGTGCCAGCAGCCTGAGACAGGGCCATCAGCCCCAGCATTTT. This codes for CASSLRQGHQPQHF.

This clonotype was found a few times. This rearrangement joins TRBV4-1 to TRBJ1-1, with 9 bases fitting TRBD1. The CDR3 sequence is 15 residues long. J lost 0 bases, V lost 4 bases, and 3 bases had no gene match. CDR1 is MGHRA and CDR2 is YSYEKL in the germline V gene. In DNA form, the CDR3 reads TGCGCCAGCAGCCGGGGACAGGGAATGAACACTGAAGCTTTCTTT. This gives the protein CASSRGQGMNTEAFF.

Note on this clonotype: A much larger clone differs from this one at a single base, so this may be a read error. V and J are TRBV11-2 and TRBJ2-3, with 7 bases lining up with TRBD2. There are 16 residues in the CDR3. The germline V gene encodes CDR1 SGHAT and CDR2 FQNNGV. Trimming cost V 4 bases and J 2 bases; bases outside gene matches: 9. CDR3 sequence: CASSWTRGRPTDTQYF. The CDR3 DNA reads as TGTGCCAGCAGCTGGACTAGAGGGAGGCCCACAGATACGCAGTATTTT.

This clonotype was recorded a few times. The rearrangement joins TRBV27 to TRBJ2-1, with D uncertain. The V and J ends lost 2 bases and 1 base respectively, with 9 bases between them. Germline V gene lookup returns CDR1 MNHEY and CDR2 SMNVEV (reference sequence). The length of the CDR3 is 15 residues. The CDR3 DNA is TGTGCCAGCAGTTTAACTCGAATTTCCTACAATGAGCAGTTCTTC. The encoded protein is CASSLTRISYNEQFF.